A selection of T cell receptor beta chains follows, all from one sample in a study of long-term antiretroviral therapy in people with HIV. The protocol was immunoSEQ multiplex PCR, while the TCRdb copy is restricted to in-frame clones and leaves out a portion. This sample has around 15,000 clones, with approximately 90% found just once. Source: unsorted PBMCs, taken 0.7 years before starting antiretroviral therapy. These receptors all come from a man aged 50 or older with HIV. Each CDR3 is given with its conserved first and last residue. The D gene is left open where the match is weak. Clone size is stated in some rows and not others, as once, few, many or a class when expanded.

>TRBV10-2|.|TRBJ2-7|.
TGCGCCAGCAGGGGGTCCGGACAGAAATACGAGCAGTACTTC
CASRGSGQKYEQYF
>TRBV5-1|.|TRBJ2-7|.
TGCGCCAGCAGCTTGACCGACCATTCCTACGAGCAGTACTTC
CASSLTDHSYEQYF
>TRBV11-2|.|TRBJ2-7|TRBD2
TGTGCCAGCAGCTCGCTGGTGGCTAGCGGGAAGTACGAGCAGTACTTC
CASSSLVASGKYEQYF
>TRBV13|.|TRBJ2-7|.
TGTGCCAGCACCCAAGGGGGGGGGCTCTACGAGCAGTACTTC
CASTQGGGLYEQYF
>TRBV7-3|.|TRBJ2-2|.
TGTGCCAGCAGCCCTCAGAGGCGGACCGGGGAGCTGTTTTTT
CASSPQRRTGELFF
>TRBV29-1|medium-sized|TRBJ2-7|.
TGCAGCGTAAGGTGGGGCGCTGACTACGAGCAGTACTTC
CSVRWGADYEQYF
>TRBV15|.|TRBJ2-7|TRBD2
TGTGCCACCAGCATCGCCTCTGGACTAGTCTTCACCTACGAGCAGTACTTC
CATSIASGLVFTYEQYF
>TRBV5-8|few|TRBJ2-7|.
TGTGCCAGCAGCTTAGCCCCTCCCTCAGGTGGCCTGTACGAGCAGTACTTC
CASSLAPPSGGLYEQYF
>TRBV27|.|TRBJ1-3|.
TGTGCCAGCAGCCCTTGGTCTGGGGGAAACACCATATATTTT
CASSPWSGGNTIYF
>TRBV14|.|TRBJ1-1|.
TGTGCCAGCAGCCCTCTCAGGGGTAAGATGACTGAAGCTTTCTTT
CASSPLRGKMTEAFF
>TRBV28|.|TRBJ1-2|.
TGTGCCAGCAGTTTCCTATTCAGGGTCTATGGCTACACCTTC
CASSFLFRVYGYTF
>TRBV18|.|TRBJ1-5|TRBD1
TGTGCCAGCTCACCATTTGAGGGGGCCGATCAGCCCCAGCATTTT
CASSPFEGADQPQHF
>TRBV5-1|.|TRBJ2-7|TRBD2
TGCGCCAGCAGAGACCAGCCTAGCGGGACCCCCTACGAGCAGTACTTC
CASRDQPSGTPYEQYF
>TRBV5-4|.|TRBJ2-3|TRBD2
TGTGCCAGCAAAATTTGGCGGGGGGGCCGGGGGACAGATACGCAGTATTTT
CASKIWRGGRGTDTQYF
>TRBV7-9|once|TRBJ1-1|.
TGTGCCAGCAGCTACACCGGCGGGCCTGAAGCTTTCTTT
CASSYTGGPEAFF
>TRBV2|.|TRBJ2-3|TRBD2
TGTGCCAGCAGTGTAGTAGCGGGGATTAGCACAGATACGCAGTATTTT
CASSVVAGISTDTQYF
>TRBV29-1|.|TRBJ1-1|TRBD1
TGCAGCGTACGGACAGGGGCCGCCCCCGAAGCTTTCTTT
CSVRTGAAPEAFF
>TRBV5-1|.|TRBJ2-3|TRBD1
TGCGCCAGCACCCTACAGGGGTTTGGGTCAGATACGCAGTATTTT
CASTLQGFGSDTQYF
>TRBV29-1|.|TRBJ2-1|TRBD2
TGCAGCGTTGTCGGTGGACTAGGACGCAATGAGCAGTTCTTC
CSVVGGLGRNEQFF
>TRBV10-2|.|TRBJ2-3|.
TGCGCCAGCAGTATATTCCAAATCACAGATACGCAGTATTTT
CASSIFQITDTQYF
>TRBV5-4|.|TRBJ2-1|TRBD2
TGTGCCAGCAGCCCTACTAGCGGCTTCCCCAATGAGCAGTTCTTC
CASSPTSGFPNEQFF
>TRBV7-3|.|TRBJ2-3|.
TGTGCCAGCAGCGAGAGGAGGACAGGCACAGATACGCAGTATTTT
CASSERRTGTDTQYF
>TRBV20-1|.|TRBJ2-7|.
TGCAGTGCTAGTGAATACAGTCAGCAGTACTTC
CSASEYSQQYF
>TRBV19|.|TRBJ2-1|TRBD2
TGTGCCAGTAGTATAATAGACCCGAAACCGGGACTAGTGTTTTACAATGAGCAGTTCTTC
CASSIIDPKPGLVFYNEQFF
>TRBV15|once|TRBJ2-2|.
TGTGCCACCAGCACCGCGAACACCGGGGAGCTGTTTTTT
CATSTANTGELFF
>TRBV7-6|.|TRBJ2-5|.
TGTGCCAGCAGCCTGGCACAGTCAGCAGAGACCCAGTACTTC
CASSLAQSAETQYF
>TRBV2|.|TRBJ1-4|.
TGTGCCAGCAGTGATCTCACGCGAGGTGAAAAACTGTTTTTT
CASSDLTRGEKLFF
>TRBV10-2|.|TRBJ2-1|TRBD2
TGCGCCAGCACCGGCCTACTAGCGGGAGGGCCTACAAGCTCCTACAATGAGCAGTTCTTC
CASTGLLAGGPTSSYNEQFF
>TRBV5-6|.|TRBJ1-4|.
TGTGCCAGCAGCTTGGCCGGGCTCGGAAAACTGTTTTTT
CASSLAGLGKLFF
>TRBV27|.|TRBJ2-3|.
TGTGCCAGCAGTTACGCGGTGGGGCCGACCGCGATCTCGCAGTATTTT
CASSYAVGPTAISQYF
>TRBV15|.|TRBJ1-4|.
TGTGCCACCCGCTTGACAGCAACTAATGAAAAACTGTTTTTT
CATRLTATNEKLFF
>TRBV4-3|.|TRBJ1-5|TRBD1
TGCGCCAGCAGGTTTAGGACAGGGAATAGCAATCAGCCCCAGCATTTT
CASRFRTGNSNQPQHF
>TRBV5-6|.|TRBJ2-7|.
TGTGCCAGCAGCTTGGTGGGCGAGCAGTACTTC
CASSLVGEQYF